This TCR beta chain came from a study of graft-versus-host responses after intestinal transplantation. Study-level background: Anti-thymocyte globulin induction preceded approximately three years of tacrolimus and steroid maintenance in all recipients. Study-wide findings and caveats: Declining HvG levels early post-transplant were linked to peak circulating GvH clone levels. Clonal ratios of graft-versus-host to host-versus-graft in allografts were high for patients exhibiting graft-donor T cell macrochimerism.

As to this clone: Its target is not known.

Produced via immunoSEQ multiplex PCR; TCRdb's table is partial and in-frame only. The repertoire consists of about 27,000 clones, with roughly 82% occurring once and the leading ten covering 0.7%. With V trimmed by 1 base and J by 4 bases, 2 bases remained unmatched. Germline CDR1 LNHDA, CDR2 SQIVND (reference sequence). The CDR3 covers 15 residues. This chain connects TRBV19 to TRBJ2-3; 10 positions match TRBD2. The clonotype comes from a human donor who received an intestinal transplant. The sample was unstimulated CD4+ T cells sorted from spleen or lymph node cells, taken before intestinal transplant. CDR3 sequence: CASSIASGRSDTQYF. The CDR3 coding sequence is TGTGCCAGTAGTATAGCTAGCGGGAGATCAGATACGCAGTATTTT.